This entry concerns a single TCR beta chain. The junction does not match germline at one end; this may be a read error. From unsorted bulk tissue weighing about 20-32 mg, DNA and RNA were co-extracted. This entry belongs to a study of tumor-infiltrating lymphocytes in primary liver carcinoma. The CDR3 sequence is 15 residues long. Germline V gene lookup returns CDR1 SGHTA and CDR2 FQGTGA. Reverse transcription of approximately 0.55 ug total RNA with a constant-region primer produced TCR beta cDNA. Researchers made the TCR beta libraries by running three nested multiplex PCR rounds with slightly modified ARM-PCR. For approximately 10 cycles apiece, the opening two PCR rounds ran with TRBV1-TRBV30 forward primers and a C-beta reverse primer. From the multiplex PCR reads, TCRdb called clonotypes with MiXCR, one entry per CDR3 protein. The sample gives roughly 190,000 distinct CDR3 sequences, around four fifths of which show up once; 15% to 20% is in the top ten.

This rearrangement joins TRBV7-3 to TRBJ2-1; tentatively, D is TRBD1 (6 bases). Sequences were obtained from tumor tissue from primary liver carcinoma. This clonotype was sampled from a man in his forties with primary liver carcinoma and hepatitis B virus infection. The CDR3 sequence is CASSFRGSSYNEQFF. CDR3 coding DNA: TGTGCTAGCAGCTTTAGGGGGAGCTCCTACAATGAGCAGTTCTTC. The full variable domain, its missing parts supplied by reference TRBV7-3 and TRBJ2-1, is GAGVSQTPSNKVTEKGKYVELRCDPISGHTALYWYRQSLGQGPEFLIYFQGTGAADDSGLPNDRFFAVRPEGSVSTLKIQRTERGDSAVYLCASSFRGSSYNEQFFGPGTRLTVL.